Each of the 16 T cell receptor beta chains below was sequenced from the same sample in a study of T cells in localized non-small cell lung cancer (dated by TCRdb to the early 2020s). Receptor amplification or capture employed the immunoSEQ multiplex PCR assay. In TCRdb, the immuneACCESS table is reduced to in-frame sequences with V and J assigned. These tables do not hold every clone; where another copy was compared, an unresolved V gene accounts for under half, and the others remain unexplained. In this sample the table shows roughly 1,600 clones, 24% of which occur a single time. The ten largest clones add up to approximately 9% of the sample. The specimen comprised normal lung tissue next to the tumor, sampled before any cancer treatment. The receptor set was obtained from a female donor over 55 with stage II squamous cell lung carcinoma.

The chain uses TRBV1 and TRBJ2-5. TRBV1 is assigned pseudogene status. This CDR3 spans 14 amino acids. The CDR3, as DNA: TGCGCCAGCAGCCAAGGGGGGAGTCGGTCGGCCCAGTACTTC. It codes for CASSQGGSRSAQYF.

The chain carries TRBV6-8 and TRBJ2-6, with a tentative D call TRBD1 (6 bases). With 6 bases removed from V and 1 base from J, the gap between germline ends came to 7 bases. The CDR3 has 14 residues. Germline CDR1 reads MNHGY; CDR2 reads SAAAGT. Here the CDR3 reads CASRQGSGANVLTF. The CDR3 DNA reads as TGTGCCAGCAGACAGGGATCTGGGGCCAACGTCCTGACTTTC.

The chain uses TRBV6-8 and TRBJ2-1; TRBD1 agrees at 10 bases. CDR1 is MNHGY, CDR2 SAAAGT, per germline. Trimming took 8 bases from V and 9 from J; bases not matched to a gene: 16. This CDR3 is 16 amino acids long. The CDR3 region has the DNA TGTGCCAGCTACCGGGGCGACAGGGGGCGCATCAGTGAGCAGTTCTTC. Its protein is CASYRGDRGRISEQFF.

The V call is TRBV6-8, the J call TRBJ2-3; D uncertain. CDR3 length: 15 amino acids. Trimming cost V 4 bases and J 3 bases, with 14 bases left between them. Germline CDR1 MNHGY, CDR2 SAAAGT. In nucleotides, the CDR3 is TGTGCCAGCAGTTCCCCCCTCCCTGGGACAGATACGCAGTATTTT. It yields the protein CASSSPLPGTDTQYF.

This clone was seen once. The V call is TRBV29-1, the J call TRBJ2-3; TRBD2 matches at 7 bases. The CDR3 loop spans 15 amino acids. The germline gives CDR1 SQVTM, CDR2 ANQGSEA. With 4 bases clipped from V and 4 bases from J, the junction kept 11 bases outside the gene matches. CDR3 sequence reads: CSVGGLPGMADTQYF. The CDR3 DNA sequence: TGCAGCGTTGGGGGACTACCCGGGATGGCAGATACGCAGTATTTT.

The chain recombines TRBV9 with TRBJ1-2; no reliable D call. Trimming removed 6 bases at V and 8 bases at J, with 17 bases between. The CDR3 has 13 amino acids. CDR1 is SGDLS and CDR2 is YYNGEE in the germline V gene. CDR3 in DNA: TGTGCCAGCACCGATAAGGGAGTTGGAGGCTACACCTTC. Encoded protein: CASTDKGVGGYTF.

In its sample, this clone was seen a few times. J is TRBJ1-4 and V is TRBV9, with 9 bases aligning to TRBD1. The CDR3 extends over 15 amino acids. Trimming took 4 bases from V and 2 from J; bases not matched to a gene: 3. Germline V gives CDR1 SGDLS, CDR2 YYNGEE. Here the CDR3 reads CASSPQGATNEKLFF. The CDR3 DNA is TGTGCCAGCAGCCCACAGGGGGCGACTAATGAAAAACTGTTTTTT. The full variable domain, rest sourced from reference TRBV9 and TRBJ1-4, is DSGVTQTPKHLITATGQRVTLRCSPRSGDLSVYWYQQSLDQGLQFLIQYYNGEERAKGNILERFSAQQFPDLHSELNLSSLELGDSALYFCASSPQGATNEKLFFGSGTQLSVL.

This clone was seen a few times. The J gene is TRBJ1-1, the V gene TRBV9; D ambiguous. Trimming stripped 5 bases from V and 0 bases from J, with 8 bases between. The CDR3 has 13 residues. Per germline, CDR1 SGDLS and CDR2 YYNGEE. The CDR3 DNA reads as TGTGCCAGCAGTCAAACAGTGAACACTGAAGCTTTCTTT. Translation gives CASSQTVNTEAFF. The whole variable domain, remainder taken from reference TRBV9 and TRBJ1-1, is DSGVTQTPKHLITATGQRVTLRCSPRSGDLSVYWYQQSLDQGLQFLIQYYNGEERAKGNILERFSAQQFPDLHSELNLSSLELGDSALYFCASSQTVNTEAFFGQGTRLTVV.

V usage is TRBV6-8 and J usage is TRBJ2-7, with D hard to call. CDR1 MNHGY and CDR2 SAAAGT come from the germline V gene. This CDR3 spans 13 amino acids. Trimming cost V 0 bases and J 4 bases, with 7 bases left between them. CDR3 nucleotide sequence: TGTGCCAGCAGTTACTCGACCGGTTACGAGCAGTACTTC. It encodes CASSYSTGYEQYF.

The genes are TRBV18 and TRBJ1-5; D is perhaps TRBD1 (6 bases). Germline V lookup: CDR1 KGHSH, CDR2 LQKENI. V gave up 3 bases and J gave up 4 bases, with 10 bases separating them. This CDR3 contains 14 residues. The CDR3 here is CASSPSDRNQPQHF. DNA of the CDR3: TGTGCCAGCTCACCCTCGGACAGAAATCAGCCCCAGCATTTT.

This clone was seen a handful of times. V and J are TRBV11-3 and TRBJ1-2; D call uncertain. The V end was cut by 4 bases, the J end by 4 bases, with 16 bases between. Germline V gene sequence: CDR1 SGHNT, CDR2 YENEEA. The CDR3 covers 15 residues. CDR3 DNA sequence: TGTGCCAGCAGCTCCAATAGAGGGCAGAGCTATGGCTACACCTTC. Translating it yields CASSSNRGQSYGYTF.

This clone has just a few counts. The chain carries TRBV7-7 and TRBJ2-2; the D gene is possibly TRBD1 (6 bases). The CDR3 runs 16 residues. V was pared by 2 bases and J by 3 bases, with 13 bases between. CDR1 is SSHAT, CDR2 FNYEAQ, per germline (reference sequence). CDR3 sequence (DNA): TGTGCCAGCAGCTTAAACCCAGGGGTTGACACCGGGGAGCTGTTTTTT. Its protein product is CASSLNPGVDTGELFF.

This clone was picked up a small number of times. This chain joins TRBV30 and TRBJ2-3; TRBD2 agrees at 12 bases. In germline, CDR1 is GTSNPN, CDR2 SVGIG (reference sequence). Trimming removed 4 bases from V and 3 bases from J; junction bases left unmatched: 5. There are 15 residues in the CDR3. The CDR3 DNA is TGTGCCTGGACCGGACTAGCGGGATTGACAGATACGCAGTATTTT. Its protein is CAWTGLAGLTDTQYF.

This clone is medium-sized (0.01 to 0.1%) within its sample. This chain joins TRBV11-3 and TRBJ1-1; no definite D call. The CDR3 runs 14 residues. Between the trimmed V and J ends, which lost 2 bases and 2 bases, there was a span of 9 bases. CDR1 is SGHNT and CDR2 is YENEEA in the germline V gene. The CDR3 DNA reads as TGTGCCAGCAGCTTATTGTCAGCAAACACTGAAGCTTTCTTT. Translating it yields CASSLLSANTEAFF.

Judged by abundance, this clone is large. In DNA form, the CDR3 reads TGTGCCAGCAGCGACCGGACAGGGATGAACACTGAAGCTTTCTTT. Translation gives CASSDRTGMNTEAFF. This chain uses TRBV11-3 with TRBJ1-1; TRBD1 aligns across 8 bases. J was trimmed by 0 bases and V by 5 bases; bases with no gene match: 5. The CDR3 spans 15 residues. Germline CDR1 is SGHNT and CDR2 is YENEEA.

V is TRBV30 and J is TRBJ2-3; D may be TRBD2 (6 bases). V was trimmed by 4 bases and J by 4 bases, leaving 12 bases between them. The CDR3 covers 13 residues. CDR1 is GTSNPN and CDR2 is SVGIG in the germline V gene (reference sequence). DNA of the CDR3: TGTGCCTGGACAAAGCGGAGGGCAGATACGCAGTATTTT. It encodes CAWTKRRADTQYF.